The text below deals with one T cell receptor beta chain. The antigen remains undetermined. The sample belongs to a study of blood T cells in healthy people across ages. Whole-study findings and limits: PBMCs left unsorted prevented a conclusive naive versus antigen-experienced comparison.

Per individual sample, total RNA of at least 5 micrograms was extracted. A second PCR, run for about 7 to 11 cycles, used a sample-barcoded 5' primer plus a J-beta primer mix. Each CDR3 protein gets one entry after TCRdb re-called the 5' RACE reads with MiXCR. The profile shows roughly 800,000 distinct CDR3 sequences, roughly 50% of them singletons. Trimming took 6 bases from V and 6 from J; bases not matched to a gene: 5. CDR3 length: 15 amino acids. In germline, CDR1 is ENHRY, CDR2 SYGVKD. What was sequenced was blood. The source of this sequence is a man older than 75 in good health. This chain links TRBV10-3 with TRBJ2-1; 13 nucleotides align to TRBD2. The CDR3 coding sequence is TGTGCCATCAGGCAACTAGCGGGAGGGCCCAATGAGCAGTTCTTC. Its translation is CAIRQLAGGPNEQFF.